This T cell receptor (beta chain) was profiled in a study of CD4 and CD8 cells across lung adenocarcinoma regions. Localized lung adenocarcinoma, a non-small cell lung cancer, affected the donors. TCRdb ran MiXCR on the PCR reads and lists one entry per CDR3 protein. The table records 7,500 to 8,000 distinct CDR3 sequences, roughly 56% of them present only once. The material sequenced was CD4+ T cells from the center of a lung tumor. This TCR was recovered from a female donor with lung adenocarcinoma. The CD4 and CD8 labels of this study may be unreliable.

The CDR3 region is CASSLVRGTGELFF. CDR3 coding DNA: TGCGCCAGCAGCTTGGTTCGGGGCACCGGGGAGCTGTTTTTT. The chain carries TRBV5-1 and TRBJ2-2, with a tentative D call TRBD2 (5 bases). The V end lost 0 bases, the J end lost 4 bases, and 7 bases lay between the germline ends. The CDR3 covers 14 residues. In germline, CDR1 is SGHRS, CDR2 YFSETQ. Together with reference TRBV5-1 and TRBJ2-2, the CDR3 gives the full variable domain: KAGVTQTPRYLIKTRGQQVTLSCSPISGHRSVSWYQQTPGQGLQFLFEYFSETQRNKGNFPGRFSGRQFSNSRSEMNVSTLELGDSALYLCASSLVRGTGELFFGEGSRLTVL.